Following are 28 T cell receptor gamma chains from one sample sequenced in a study of γδ T cells in repeated Plasmodium falciparum infection. Gammadelta T cells were flow-sorted from PBMC into Vgamma9/Vdelta2+ and Vdelta2-negative populations for bulk analysis. TCRdb fed the multiplex PCR reads to CATT. Of 20,000 to 30,000 gamma-chain clones in the sample, around 2.9% were seen once. The sample consisted of gamma-delta T cells from blood. Receptor source: a pool of human donors (malaria-infected and uninfected, not separated).

This clone was picked up many times. The TCRdb record carries a much larger clone's protein, which differs from this DNA's translation at residue 9; a read error is the likely cause, and the protein listed here is the DNA translation. The chain carries TRGV2 and TRGJ1 or TRGJ2. The J gene is not listed in TCRdb, so it was assigned here from a DNA match to germline. Germline V gene sequence: CDR1 EGSNGY, CDR2 YDSYNSKV. The V gene end was trimmed by 1 base and the J gene end by 8 bases; junction bases not matched to a gene: 8. CDR3 size: 13 residues. In nucleotides, the CDR3 is TGTGCCACCTGGGACGGCAAAGATGATAAGAAACTCTTT. Protein sequence: CATWDGKDDKKLF.

This clone was observed a few times. The protein in TCRdb stems from a much larger clone and differs at residue 3 from this DNA's translation, likely a read error; here the protein is translated from the DNA. This chain uses TRGV5 with TRGJ1 or TRGJ2. No J gene is reported in TCRdb; it was inferred here by comparing the DNA with germline. The CDR3 sequence is 14 residues long. Germline values: CDR1 VINAFY, CDR2 YDVSNSKD. The CDR3 nucleotides read TGTGCCATCTGGGACCGTGATAATTATTATAAGAAACTCTTT. Translated: CAIWDRDNYYKKLF.

To note about this clone: TCRdb has a much larger clone's protein, which differs at residue 15 from the translation of this DNA, likely because of a read error; what is shown is the protein translated from the DNA. This sequence joins TRGV9 and TRGJP. No J gene is reported in TCRdb; it was inferred here by comparing the DNA with germline. The CDR3 length is 18 residues. The germline V gene has CDR1 GITISATS and CDR2 ISYDGTV (reference sequence). In DNA, the CDR3 is TGTGCCTTGTGGGAGGTTATTCGGCAAGAGTTGGGCAAAAAAACCAAGGTATTT. This encodes CALWEVIRQELGKKTKVF.

This clone was detected many times. This sequence joins TRGV3 and TRGJ1 or TRGJ2. J was trimmed by 6 bases and V by 0 bases; bases with no gene match: 5. Germline V lookup: CDR1 VTNTFY, CDR2 YDVSTARD (reference sequence). This CDR3 region has 13 residues. This CDR3 reads CATWDRMRYKKLF. CDR3 nucleotide sequence: TGTGCCACCTGGGACAGGATGCGTTATAAGAAACTCTTT.

This clone was seen many times. The protein recorded in TCRdb matches a much larger clone and deviates from this DNA's translation at residue 9, suggesting a read error; the protein here is obtained by translating the DNA. There is no J gene call, but TRGV9 is given as the V gene. The CDR3 length is 11 residues. Per germline, CDR1 GITISATS and CDR2 ISYDGTV (reference sequence). In nucleotides, the CDR3 is TGTGCCTTGTGGGAGGTTCCGAAGAGACTCTTT. This sequence encodes CALWEVPKRLF.

This clone was counted many times. One base separates it from a far larger clone, so it is likely a read error. Other DNA sequences of this sample code for an identical CDR3. This chain joins TRGV9 and TRGJ1 or TRGJ2. In the absence of a J gene in TCRdb, the DNA was matched to germline to assign it here. V lost 2 bases and J lost 0; bases outside the gene matches: 7. CDR3 length: 15 residues. Germline CDR1 and CDR2: GITISATS and ISYDGTV (reference sequence). CDR3: CALWEEFSNYYKKLF. As DNA, the CDR3 is TGTGCCTTGTGGGAGGAGTTTTCGAATTATTATAAGAAACTCTTT.

In its sample, this clone was seen many times. A much bigger clone sits one base away, suggesting this may be a read error. The V gene is given as TRGV9, and no J gene call is available. The CDR3 contains 11 residues. The germline V gene has CDR1 GITISATS and CDR2 ISYDGTV (reference sequence). As DNA, the CDR3 is TGTGCCTTGTGGGAGTGCCGCGGGAAACTCTTC. The encoded protein is CALWECRGKLF.

In regard to this clone: One base separates it from a far larger clone, so it is likely a read error. Other DNA sequences in this specimen translate into the identical CDR3. Here the V gene is TRGV9, but the J gene went uncalled. The length of the CDR3 is 11 residues. The germline CDR1 and CDR2 sequences are GITISATS and ISYDGTV (reference sequence). CDR3 bases: TGTGCCTTGCGCATAGGAGGGATCAAGACGTTC. Its protein is CALRIGGIKTF.

Regarding this clone: TCRdb attributes to this sequence the protein of a much larger clone, which differs from the DNA translation at residue 5; a read error is likely, and the protein displayed is translated from the DNA. The sample holds other DNA sequences that translate to the same CDR3. The chain uses TRGV2 and TRGJ1 or TRGJ2. TCRdb is silent on the J gene; assignment here came from matching the DNA to germline. The CDR3 runs 14 residues. The germline V gene has CDR1 EGSNGY and CDR2 YDSYNSKV. CDR3 amino acids: CATWGGPGYYKKLF. Written as DNA, the CDR3 is TGTGCCACCTGGGGCGGGCCGGGTTATTATAAGAAACTCTTT.

This clone was detected ten times or more. The TCRdb protein comes from a much larger clone and disagrees with this DNA's translation at residue 8, likely due to a read error; the protein given here is derived from the DNA. The V call is TRGV3, the J call TRGJ1 or TRGJ2. The CDR3 has 15 amino acids. Looked up from germline, CDR1 is VTNTFY and CDR2 is YDVSTARD (reference sequence). Germline trimming cut 2 bases from V and 7 bases from J; bases unmatched to any gene: 14. CDR3 region: CATWDITRGVYKKLF. CDR3 nucleotide sequence: TGTGCCACCTGGGACATCACCCGTGGAGTATATAAGAAACTCTTT.

There are many counts of this clone. The chain employs TRGV4 and TRGJ1 or TRGJ2. The CDR3 sequence is 15 residues long. CDR1 and CDR2 (germline): EGSTGY, YDSYTSSV. The ends lost 3 bases at V and 3 bases at J; junction bases unmatched: 11. The CDR3 here is CATWDRPPPYYKKLF. The DNA of the CDR3 is TGTGCCACCTGGGATCGTCCACCCCCTTATTATAAGAAACTCTTT.

Regarding this clone: TCRdb's protein for this DNA is that of a much larger clone and differs from the translation at residue 12, likely a read error; the protein shown is the DNA translation. The sample contains more than one DNA sequence encoding this CDR3. V usage is TRGV9 and J usage is TRGJP. The J gene, left out of TCRdb, was set here by checking the DNA against germline. Per germline, CDR1 GITISATS and CDR2 ISYDGTV (reference sequence). There are 17 residues in the CDR3. CDR3 in DNA: TGTGCCTTGTGGGAGGCCAACCAAGAGTTGGGCGAAAAAATCAAGGTATTT. Its protein is CALWEANQELGEKIKVF.

This clone was recorded a few times. Translating this DNA gives a protein that differs at residue 5 from the TCRdb one, which belongs to a much larger clone; a read error is likely, and the protein shown is this translation. V is TRGV9 and J is TRGJ1 or TRGJ2. TCRdb supplies no J gene; here it was assigned by aligning the nucleotide sequence to germline. This CDR3 is built from 15 residues. Losses at the gene ends were 5 bases for V and 4 bases for J; bases not matched to a gene: 14. The germline gives CDR1 GITISATS, CDR2 ISYDGTV (reference sequence). CDR3 bases: TGTGCCTTGTGGGGGCACAGTTTTAAGTATTATAAGAAACTCTTT. Its protein product is CALWGHSFKYYKKLF.

This clone was seen ten or more times. This rearrangement joins TRGV5 to TRGJ1 or TRGJ2. Germline V gene lookup returns CDR1 VINAFY and CDR2 YDVSNSKD. V was clipped by 1 base and J by 4 bases; unmatched bases: 10. This CDR3 contains 15 residues. CDR3: CATWDSKATYYKKLF. The CDR3 DNA reads TGTGCCACCTGGGACAGCAAGGCTACCTATTATAAGAAACTCTTT.

In its sample, this clone was seen many times. The mismatch at residue 3 between this DNA's translation and the TCRdb protein of a much larger clone likely reflects a read error; the protein shown is translated from the DNA. The rearrangement links TRGV8 to TRGJ1 or TRGJ2. The germline gives CDR1 VENAVY, CDR2 YDSYNSRV. The CDR3 covers 12 residues. The CDR3 DNA sequence: TGTGCCATCTGGGATAGGCCGTGGAAGAAACTCTTT. It translates to CAIWDRPWKKLF.

Notes on this clone: TCRdb's entry gives the protein of a much larger clone, which mismatches this DNA's translation at residue 11, likely from a read error; the protein reported here is translated from the DNA. The V gene call reads TRGV9; no J gene was called. Germline-derived CDR1 and CDR2 are GITISATS and ISYDGTV (reference sequence). The CDR3 totals 13 residues. The CDR3 spells CALWVEIDWIRTF. Here the CDR3 DNA reads TGTGCCTTGTGGGTGGAAATTGATTGGATCAGGACGTTT.

This clone has a count of ten or more. TCRdb's protein for this DNA is that of a much larger clone and differs from the translation at residue 4, likely a read error; the protein shown is the DNA translation. The sample has other DNA sequences that encode this CDR3 too. The chain has TRGV9 and TRGJP. Here the J gene came from matching the DNA to germline, since TCRdb omits it. Per the germline V gene, CDR1 is GITISATS and CDR2 is ISYDGTV (reference sequence). The CDR3 has 18 amino acids. This CDR3 is CALREVHPQELGKKIKVF. The CDR3 nucleotides read TGTGCCTTGCGGGAGGTTCATCCTCAAGAGTTGGGCAAAAAAATCAAGGTATTT.

This clone was observed a few times. It differs at one base from a far larger clone, so likely a read error. The identical CDR3 is also encoded by other nucleotide sequences in the sample. No J gene was named, though the V gene is TRGV9. This CDR3 region has 15 residues. Germline V gives CDR1 GITISATS, CDR2 ISYDGTV (reference sequence). The DNA for the CDR3 is TGTGCCTTGTGGGAGCCCCCAAGAGGCTACTATAAGAAACTCTTC. Protein product: CALWEPPRGYYKKLF.

In its sample, this clone was seen many times. This specimen includes other DNA sequences encoding the same CDR3. The genes are TRGV2 and TRGJP1. The CDR3 totals 15 residues. In germline, CDR1 is EGSNGY, CDR2 YDSYNSKV. V dropped 1 base and J dropped 0; count of bases not matched to a gene: 2. Here the CDR3 DNA reads TGTGCCACCTGGGACGGCCATACCACTGGTTGGTTCAAGATATTT. This gives the protein CATWDGHTTGWFKIF.

This clone appeared many times. A far bigger clonotype differs at one base, so this is likely a read error. Other nucleotide sequences in the sample specify the same CDR3. The chain employs TRGV4 and TRGJP2. The J gene is not listed in TCRdb, so it was assigned here from a DNA match to germline. J lost 2 bases, V lost 6 bases, and 6 bases had no gene match. The CDR3 spans 14 residues. Germline lookup yields CDR1 EGSTGY and CDR2 YDSYTSSV. The CDR3 DNA sequence: TGTGCCACCTGGCAGAAGAGTAGTGATTGGATCAAGACGTTT. It is translated as CATWQKSSDWIKTF.

Concerning this clone itself: Only one base separates this from a far larger clonotype, so it likely reflects a read error. Other DNA sequences within the sample encode an identical CDR3. The chain recombines TRGV4 with TRGJP2. The J gene was missing in TCRdb and was found by matching the end of the DNA to germline. The CDR3 runs 14 residues. Germline CDR1 EGSTGY, CDR2 YDSYTSSV. CDR3 nucleotides: TGTGCCACCATGGACAATAGTAGTGACTGGATCAAGACGTTT. Translated: CATMDNSSDWIKTF.

This clone was detected a few times. A far larger clone is one base from this, pointing to a likely read error. The same CDR3 also results from other DNA sequences found in this sample. The chain is built from TRGV9 and TRGJP. The J gene, missing from TCRdb, was assigned here through DNA to germline matching. The length of the CDR3 is 17 residues. CDR1 is GITISATS, CDR2 ISYDGTV, per germline (reference sequence). CDR3 sequence (DNA): TGTGCCTTGTGGGAGGTGAATCCTGAGTTGGGTAAAAAAATCAAGGTATTT. This gives the protein CALWEVNPELGKKIKVF.

In its sample, this clone was seen many times. A far larger clone is a single base away, which makes a read error likely. It is unclear where the CDR3 begins or ends on the DNA, so no DNA is shown, and the CDR3 is as TCRdb lists it. The J gene is uncalled and the V gene is TRGV2. Per the germline V gene, CDR1 is EGSNGY and CDR2 is YDSYNSKV. The CDR3 contains 28 residues when both ends are counted. CDR3 in amino acids: CATWDDRNSLAVEQHLLSQVSIGRIQHF.

This clone came up many times. The TCRdb protein comes from a much larger clone and disagrees with this DNA's translation at residue 9, likely due to a read error; the protein given here is derived from the DNA. The V and J genes are TRGV9 and TRGJ1 or TRGJ2. TCRdb supplies no J gene; here it was assigned by aligning the nucleotide sequence to germline. In germline, CDR1 is GITISATS, CDR2 ISYDGTV (reference sequence). The CDR3 covers 13 residues. CDR3 sequence reads: CALWEWNYCKKLF. In nucleotides, the CDR3 is TGTGCCTTGTGGGAGTGGAATTATTGTAAGAAACTCTTT.

Concerning this clone itself: The protein in TCRdb stems from a much larger clone and differs at residue 14 from this DNA's translation, likely a read error; here the protein is translated from the DNA. CDR3 nucleotides: TGTGCCTTGTGGGAGGTGCCCCTCCCTCACCGGAATTATCATAAGAAACTCTTT. Protein product: CALWEVPLPHRNYHKKLF. V gene TRGV9 combines with J gene TRGJ1 or TRGJ2. The J gene, not given by TCRdb, was assigned here from a germline match of the nucleotide sequence. Per germline, CDR1 GITISATS and CDR2 ISYDGTV (reference sequence). The CDR3 extends over 18 amino acids.

This clone has a count of ten or more. TCRdb pairs this DNA with a much larger clone's protein that differs at residue 5, likely a read error; the protein shown was translated from the DNA. This sequence joins TRGV9 and TRGJ1 or TRGJ2. The CDR3 totals 11 residues. From germline, CDR1 is GITISATS and CDR2 ISYDGTV (reference sequence). V gave up 6 bases and J gave up 8 bases; unmatched junction bases: 7. CDR3 residues: CALWKANKKLF. CDR3 coding DNA: TGTGCCTTGTGGAAGGCCAATAAGAAACTCTTT.

In this sample, this clone turned up many times. The protein that TCRdb holds for this DNA derives from a much larger clone and differs from the translated DNA at residue 3, which likely indicates a read error; the protein shown here is translated from the DNA. The chain recombines TRGV9 with TRGJP. The germline CDR1 and CDR2 sequences are GITISATS and ISYDGTV (reference sequence). This CDR3 region has 15 residues. CDR3 coding DNA: TGTGCCTCGTGGGAGGAAGAGTTGGGCAAAAAAATCAAGGTATTT. The encoded protein is CASWEEELGKKIKVF.

Many counts were recorded for this clone. This chain uses TRGV4 with TRGJ1 or TRGJ2. V shed 2 bases, J shed 0 bases, and the junction held 10 bases outside the gene matches. The CDR3 is made up of 16 amino acids. Germline CDR1 reads EGSTGY; CDR2 reads YDSYTSSV. For the CDR3, the DNA is TGTGCCACCTGGGATGCCCTTCTGAGGAATTATTATAAGAAACTCTTT. Translation gives CATWDALLRNYYKKLF.